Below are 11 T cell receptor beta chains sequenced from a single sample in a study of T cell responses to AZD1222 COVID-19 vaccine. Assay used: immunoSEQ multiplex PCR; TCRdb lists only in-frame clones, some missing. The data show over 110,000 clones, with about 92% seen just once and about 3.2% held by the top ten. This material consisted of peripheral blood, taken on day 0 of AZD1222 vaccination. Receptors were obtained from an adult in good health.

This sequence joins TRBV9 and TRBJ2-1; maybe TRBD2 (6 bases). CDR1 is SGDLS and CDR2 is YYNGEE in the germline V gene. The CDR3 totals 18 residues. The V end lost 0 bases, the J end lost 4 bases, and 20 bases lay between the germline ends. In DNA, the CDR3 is TGTGCCAGCAGCGTAGCTTCGGGACTCAGGACACGATACAATGAGCAGTTCTTC. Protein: CASSVASGLRTRYNEQFF.

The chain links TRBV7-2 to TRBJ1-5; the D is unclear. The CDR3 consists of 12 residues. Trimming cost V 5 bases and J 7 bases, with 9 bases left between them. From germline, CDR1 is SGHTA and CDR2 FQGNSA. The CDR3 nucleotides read TGTGCCAGCAGCCGCTATCGGCAGCCCCAGCATTTT. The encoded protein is CASSRYRQPQHF.

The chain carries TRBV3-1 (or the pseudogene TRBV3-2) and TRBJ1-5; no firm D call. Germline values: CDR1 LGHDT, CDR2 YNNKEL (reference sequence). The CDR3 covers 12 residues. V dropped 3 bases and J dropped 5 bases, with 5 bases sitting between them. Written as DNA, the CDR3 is TGTGCCAGCAGCCAGTTAGATCAGCCCCAGCATTTT. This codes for CASSQLDQPQHF.

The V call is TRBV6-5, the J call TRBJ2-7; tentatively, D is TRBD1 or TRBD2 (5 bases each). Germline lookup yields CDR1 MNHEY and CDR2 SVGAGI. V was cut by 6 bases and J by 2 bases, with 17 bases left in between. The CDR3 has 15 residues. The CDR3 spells CASSSGTGMTYEQYF. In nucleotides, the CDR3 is TGTGCCAGCAGCTCCGGGACGGGGATGACCTACGAGCAGTACTTC.

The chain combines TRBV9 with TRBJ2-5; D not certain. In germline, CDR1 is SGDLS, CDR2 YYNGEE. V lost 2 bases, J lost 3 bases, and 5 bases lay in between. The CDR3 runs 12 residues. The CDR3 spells CASSVTEETQYF. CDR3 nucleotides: TGTGCCAGCAGCGTTACGGAAGAGACCCAGTACTTC.

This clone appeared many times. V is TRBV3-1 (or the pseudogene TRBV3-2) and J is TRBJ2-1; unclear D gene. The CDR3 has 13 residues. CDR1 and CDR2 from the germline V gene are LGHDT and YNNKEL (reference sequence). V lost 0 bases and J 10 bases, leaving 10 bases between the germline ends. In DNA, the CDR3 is TGTGCCAGCAGCCAAGACGGCGGCACGGAGCAGTTCTTC. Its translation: CASSQDGGTEQFF.

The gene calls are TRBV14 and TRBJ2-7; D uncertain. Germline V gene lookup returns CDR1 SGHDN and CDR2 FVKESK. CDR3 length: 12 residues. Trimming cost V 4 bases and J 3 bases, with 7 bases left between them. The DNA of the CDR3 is TGTGCCAGCAGCCCCAACCTCTACGAGCAGTACTTC. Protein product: CASSPNLYEQYF. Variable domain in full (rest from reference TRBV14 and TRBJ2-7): EAGVTQFPSHSVIEKGQTVTLRCDPISGHDNLYWYRRVMGKEIKFLLHFVKESKQDESGMPNNRFLAERTGGTYSTLKVQPAELEDSGVYFCASSPNLYEQYFGPGTRLTVT.

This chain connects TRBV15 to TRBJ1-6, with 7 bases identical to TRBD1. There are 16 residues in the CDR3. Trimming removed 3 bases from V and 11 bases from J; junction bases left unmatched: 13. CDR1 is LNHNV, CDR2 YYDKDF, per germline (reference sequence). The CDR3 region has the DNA TGTGCCACCAGCAGGGACCCGACAGGGCTCTTTCCACCCCTCCACTTT. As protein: CATSRDPTGLFPPLHF.

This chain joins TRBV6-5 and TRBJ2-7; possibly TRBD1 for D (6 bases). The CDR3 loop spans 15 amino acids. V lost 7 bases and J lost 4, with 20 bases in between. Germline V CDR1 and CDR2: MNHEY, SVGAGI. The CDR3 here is CASTRRQGLGYEQYF. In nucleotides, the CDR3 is TGTGCCAGCACCCGACGGCAGGGGCTGGGGTACGAGCAGTACTTC.

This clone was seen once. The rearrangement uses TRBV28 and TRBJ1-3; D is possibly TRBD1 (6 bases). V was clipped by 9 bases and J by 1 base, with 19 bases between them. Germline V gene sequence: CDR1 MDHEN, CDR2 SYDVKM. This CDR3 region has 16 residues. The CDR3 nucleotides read TGTGCCAGTCGGACGACAGGACACGGGTCTGGAAACACCATATATTTT. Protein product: CASRTTGHGSGNTIYF.

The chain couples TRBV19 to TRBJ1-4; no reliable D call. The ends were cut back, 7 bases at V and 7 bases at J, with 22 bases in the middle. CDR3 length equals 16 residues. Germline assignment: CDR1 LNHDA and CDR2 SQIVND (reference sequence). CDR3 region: CASTPIHRDHLEKLFF. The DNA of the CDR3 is TGTGCCAGTACCCCGATCCACCGGGATCACCTTGAAAAACTGTTTTTT. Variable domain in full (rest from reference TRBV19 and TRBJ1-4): DGGITQSPKYLFRKEGQNVTLSCEQNLNHDAMYWYRQDPGQGLRLIYYSQIVNDFQKGDIAEGYSVSREKKESFPLTVTSAQKNPTAFYLCASTPIHRDHLEKLFFGSGTQLSVL.